This TCR beta chain came from a study of T cells after yellow fever vaccination. This clonotype has just a few counts. The CDR3 spans 13 residues. V was shortened by 4 bases and J by 3 bases, with 11 bases between the two germline ends. Germline lookup yields CDR1 SQVTM and CDR2 ANQGSEA. UMIs and a universal primer site were added when TCR cDNA was made by 5'RACE template switching. TCRdb processed the 5' RACE reads anew with MiXCR; each CDR3 protein has one entry. The table lists some 390,000 distinct CDR3 sequences, about 6.2% of them singletons. The chain joins TRBV29-1 to TRBJ2-3; D tentatively reads TRBD1 or TRBD2 (5 bases each). The input for sequencing was PBMCs, taken 5 days after the yellow fever booster vaccination. This receptor was obtained from a man aged 25-45 years who received the YFV17D yellow fever vaccine. CDR3 sequence reads: CSVAGPRTDTQYF. CDR3 sequence (DNA): TGCAGCGTTGCGGGGCCGAGAACAGATACGCAGTATTTT.